Shown below are 5 T cell receptor beta chains from a single sample sequenced in a study of T cell changes during pregnancy in multiple sclerosis. Profiling relied on immunoSEQ multiplex PCR, and the TCRdb table lists in-frame clones only, not all of them. This repertoire shows 100,000 or so clones, 91% found once; its top ten account for approximately 3.5%. The sample here was peripheral blood, taken after pregnancy. The receptors were sampled from a female donor with multiple sclerosis, enrolled in a pregnancy study.

The chain is built from TRBV7-9 and TRBJ2-7, with D possibly TRBD2 on 5 matching bases. Germline assignment: CDR1 SEHNR and CDR2 FQNEAQ (reference sequence). The CDR3 length is 13 residues. Trimming took 8 bases from V and 1 from J, leaving 12 bases between them. The CDR3 here is CASVRVESYEQYF. The CDR3 DNA reads TGTGCCAGCGTGCGGGTGGAGTCCTACGAGCAGTACTTC.

V is TRBV2 and J is TRBJ1-2, with 7 bases aligning to TRBD1. The length of the CDR3 is 16 residues. Looked up from germline, CDR1 is SNHLY and CDR2 is FYNNEI. The V and J ends lost 7 bases and 1 base, in that order; junction bases with no gene match: 12. The CDR3 spells CASIVLDRLGNYGYTF. The DNA for the CDR3 is TGTGCCAGCATCGTCCTGGACAGGCTCGGTAACTATGGCTACACCTTC.

Here the CDR3 reads CASRTGSSNQPQHF. The CDR3 DNA is TGTGCCAGTAGGACAGGCAGTAGCAATCAGCCCCAGCATTTT. V gene TRBV11-2 combines with J gene TRBJ1-5, with 7 bases that match TRBD1. CDR1 is SGHAT and CDR2 is FQNNGV in the germline V gene. Trimming took 9 bases from V and 0 from J; bases not matched to a gene: 5. The CDR3 sequence is 14 residues long.

The genes are TRBV6-1 and TRBJ2-5; the D is unclear. This CDR3 has 15 residues. CDR1 is MNHNS and CDR2 is SASEGT in the germline V gene. V lost 1 base to trimming and J lost 2 bases, with 11 bases between them. The CDR3 is CASSEGPGSQETQYF. For the CDR3, the DNA is TGTGCCAGCAGTGAAGGCCCCGGGTCACAAGAGACCCAGTACTTC.

This chain uses TRBV2 with TRBJ2-7, with 8 nucleotides matching TRBD1. The CDR3 loop spans 14 amino acids. Germline-derived CDR1 and CDR2 are SNHLY and FYNNEI. J was trimmed by 4 bases and V by 7 bases; bases with no gene match: 9. CDR3 sequence (DNA): TGTGCCAGCACCACGACAGGGGCGTCTTACGAGCAGTACTTC. Protein: CASTTTGASYEQYF.